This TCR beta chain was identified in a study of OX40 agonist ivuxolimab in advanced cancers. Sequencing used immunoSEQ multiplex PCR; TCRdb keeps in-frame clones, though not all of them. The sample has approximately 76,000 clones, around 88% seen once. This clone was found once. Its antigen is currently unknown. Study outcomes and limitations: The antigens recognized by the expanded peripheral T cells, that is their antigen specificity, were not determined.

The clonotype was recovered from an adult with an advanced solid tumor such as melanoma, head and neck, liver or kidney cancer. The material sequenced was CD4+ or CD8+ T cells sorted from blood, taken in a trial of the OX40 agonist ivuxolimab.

In nucleotides, the CDR3 is TGTGCCAGCAGCGTGAGCCCAGATACGCAGTATTTT. This gives the protein CASSVSPDTQYF. The chain employs TRBV2 and TRBJ2-3, with unresolved D. From germline, CDR1 is SNHLY and CDR2 FYNNEI. Trimming left V 6 bases short and J 4 bases short, with 8 bases between. The CDR3 length is 12 residues.